These 11 T cell receptor beta chains came from one sample sequenced in a study of cytomegalovirus exposure and HLA in healthy donors. In the PCR, 60 Vbeta and 13 Jbeta primers were used. Repertoires were generated with immunoSEQ multiplex PCR, while TCRdb's copy carries only in-frame clones and drops some. The sample contains 120,000 to 150,000 clones, under 80% of which appear only once. The specimen was PBMCs. These receptors were taken from a male donor in good health and CMV-seronegative.

The chain is built from TRBV4-1 and TRBJ2-1, with 15 bases matching TRBD2. After removal of 0 bases from V and 8 bases from J, the junction contained 5 bases not matched to a gene. The CDR3 spans 17 residues. The germline gives CDR1 MGHRA, CDR2 YSYEKL. Written as DNA, the CDR3 is TGCGCCAGCAGCCAAGAACGTAGGACTAGCGGGGGGGATGAGCAGTTCTTC. It codes for CASSQERRTSGGDEQFF.

This chain connects TRBV4-3 to TRBJ2-7, with D perhaps matching TRBD1 (6 bases). The CDR3 sequence is 15 residues long. V dropped 0 bases and J dropped 2 bases, with 11 bases sitting between them. Germline CDR1 is LGHNA and CDR2 is YSLEER. The CDR3 bases are TGCGCCAGCAGCCAAGAAGGGACAAGCACCTACGAGCAGTACTTC. Its translation is CASSQEGTSTYEQYF.

The V and J genes are TRBV11-1 and TRBJ2-3; 9 bases map to TRBD1. This CDR3 contains 15 residues. The germline CDR1 and CDR2 sequences are SGHAT and FQDESV (reference sequence). V was clipped by 5 bases and J by 7 bases; unmatched bases: 10. CDR3 protein: CASSPDRGIPNTQYF. The CDR3 nucleotides read TGTGCCAGCAGCCCGGACAGGGGCATACCGAATACGCAGTATTTT.

The rearrangement joins TRBV28 to TRBJ1-5; possible D gene TRBD1, 6 bases. Trimming shortened V by 9 bases and J by 0 bases, and 12 bases separated the two germline ends. Germline V gene sequence: CDR1 MDHEN, CDR2 SYDVKM. The CDR3 runs to 14 residues. In nucleotides, the CDR3 is TGTGCCAGTAGACAGGTTCATAGCAATCAGCCCCAGCATTTT. Protein product: CASRQVHSNQPQHF. The full variable domain, completed using reference TRBV28 and TRBJ1-5, is DVKVTQSSRYLVKRTGEKVFLECVQDMDHENMFWYRQDPGLGLRLIYFSYDVKMKEKGDIPEGYSVSREKKERFSLILESASTNQTSMYLCASRQVHSNQPQHFGDGTRLSIL.

The rearrangement uses TRBV6-4 and TRBJ2-6, with D tentatively TRBD1 (6 bases). Germline-derived CDR1 and CDR2 are MRHNA and SNTAGT. This CDR3 has 17 amino acids. The V end was cut by 5 bases, the J end by 0 bases, with 14 bases between. Here the CDR3 reads CASSFHRVISGANVLTF. The CDR3 coding sequence is TGTGCCAGCAGTTTTCACAGGGTGATCTCTGGGGCCAACGTCCTGACTTTC.

The chain links TRBV18 to TRBJ2-1, with a tentative D call TRBD1 (6 bases). The germline V gene has CDR1 KGHSH and CDR2 LQKENI. The CDR3 has 14 residues. V gave up 4 bases and J gave up 0 bases, with 7 bases separating them. The CDR3 bases are TGTGCCAGCTCACTGGACAGCTCCTACAATGAGCAGTTCTTC. Translation: CASSLDSSYNEQFF.

The chain carries TRBV4-1 and TRBJ1-4; D is unclear. The CDR3 runs to 16 residues. V lost 1 base to trimming and J lost 3 bases, with 12 bases between them. Germline CDR1 is MGHRA and CDR2 is YSYEKL. The CDR3: CASSQGGGWSNEKLFF. The DNA of the CDR3 is TGCGCCAGCAGCCAAGGGGGAGGGTGGTCTAATGAAAAACTGTTTTTT.

The V gene is TRBV4-3, the J gene TRBJ2-1; 8 bases align to TRBD2. CDR1 LGHNA and CDR2 YSLEER come from the germline V gene. With V trimmed by 1 base and J by 6 bases, 5 bases remained unmatched. The CDR3 spans 15 residues. CDR3 DNA sequence: TGCGCCAGCAGCCAAGTTACTAGCGGACCCAATGAGCAGTTCTTC. Protein product: CASSQVTSGPNEQFF.

The chain has TRBV9 and TRBJ2-1, with D possibly matching TRBD1 (5 bases). CDR1 SGDLS and CDR2 YYNGEE come from the germline V gene. The CDR3 is made up of 14 amino acids. Trimming removed 2 bases at V and 1 base at J, with 7 bases between. The CDR3: CASSVTDSYNEQFF. As DNA, the CDR3 is TGTGCCAGCAGCGTGACAGATTCCTACAATGAGCAGTTCTTC.

As DNA, the CDR3 is TGTGCCAGCAGTTTTCCGGGACAGGGCTACAATGAGCAGTTCTTC. The encoded protein is CASSFPGQGYNEQFF. This sequence joins TRBV6-6 and TRBJ2-1; 9 nucleotides agree with TRBD1. The V gene end was trimmed by 4 bases and the J gene end by 3 bases; junction bases not matched to a gene: 4. The CDR3 sequence is 15 residues long. Looked up from germline, CDR1 is MNHNY and CDR2 is SVGAGI (reference sequence).

The CDR3 bases are TGTGCCAGCTCAGCCCGACAGGGTGGGGATTCACCCCTCCACTTT. Translation gives CASSARQGGDSPLHF. The gene calls are TRBV18 and TRBJ1-6, with 7 bases fitting TRBD1. With V trimmed by 5 bases and J by 8 bases, 9 bases remained unmatched. The CDR3 runs 15 residues. CDR1 and CDR2 (germline): KGHSH, LQKENI.